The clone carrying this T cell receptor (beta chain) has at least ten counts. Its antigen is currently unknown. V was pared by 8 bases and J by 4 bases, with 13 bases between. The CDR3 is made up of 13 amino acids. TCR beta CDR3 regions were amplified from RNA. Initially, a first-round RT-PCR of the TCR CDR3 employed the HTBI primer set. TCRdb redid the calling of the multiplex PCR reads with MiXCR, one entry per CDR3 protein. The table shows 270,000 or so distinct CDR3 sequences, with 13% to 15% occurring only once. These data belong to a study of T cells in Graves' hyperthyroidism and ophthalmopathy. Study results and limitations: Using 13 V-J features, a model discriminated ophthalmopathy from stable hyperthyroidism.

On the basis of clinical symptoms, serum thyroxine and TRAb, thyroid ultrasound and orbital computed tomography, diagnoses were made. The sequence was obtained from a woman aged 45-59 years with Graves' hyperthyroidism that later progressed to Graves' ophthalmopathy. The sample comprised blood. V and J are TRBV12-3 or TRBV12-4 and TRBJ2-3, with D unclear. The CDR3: CASSSWEADTQYF. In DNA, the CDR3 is TGTGCCAGCTCCTCGTGGGAAGCAGATACGCAGTATTTT.